This T cell receptor beta chain derives from a study of shared clonotypes between healthy human individuals. Study summary: Serving as donors were a couple of women and a few men, whose ages spanned 18 to 49.

When replicate PCRs were run on sorted subsets, they used 150 to 250 ng DNA, about 30,000 T cell genomes. Clones were sequenced by immunoSEQ multiplex PCR, and TCRdb holds only the in-frame ones, with some missing. The sample contains 750,000 to 1,000,000 clones, 80% to 95% of which appear only once. Study-wide findings and caveats: What limited the represented genetic and exposure-history diversity was the small number of donors. Generation probabilities of non-shared clonotypes were lower (relative to those shared by all four donors).

For this clone: Its cognate antigen is unknown.

Trimming removed 6 bases from V and 7 bases from J; junction bases left unmatched: 19. This CDR3 is built from 17 residues. Germline loops: CDR1 MDHEN, CDR2 SYDVKM. CD45RO-negative, CCR7-selected cells formed the naive CD8 fraction, which excluded terminally differentiated effector memory CD45RA+ cells. This chain uses TRBV28 with TRBJ2-7; 9 bases are shared with TRBD1. Sequenced: naive CD8+ T cells sorted from blood. The clonotype originates from a man aged 25 to 40 in good health. The CDR3 region has the DNA TGTGCCAGCAGCCCAGTGCTCAGGACAGGGGTATTGGGGGAGCAGTACTTC. This translates into CASSPVLRTGVLGEQYF.